The 25 T cell receptor beta chains below come from one sample, sequenced in a study of T cell repertoires in cytomegalovirus infection. The antigens of these receptors remain unknown. TCRdb re-derived calls from the reads in MiXCR, one entry per CDR3 protein. The table shows approximately 730,000 distinct CDR3 sequences, with 29% occurring only once. Sequenced here: cultured CD8+ T cells from PBMCs, sampled from culture after CMV antigen stimulation. All receptors derive from a human donor in good health (CMV status not recorded). Some clones in this sample may be carry-over from other donors' samples.

The chain joins TRBV5-5 to TRBJ2-7, with 9 bases matching TRBD1. CDR3 length equals 13 residues. In germline, CDR1 is SGHKS, CDR2 YYEKEE (reference sequence). Unmatched junction bases numbered 5, after V lost 5 bases and J lost 5 bases. CDR3: CASRRTGANEQYV. CDR3 DNA sequence: TGTGCCAGCAGGAGGACAGGGGCCAACGAGCAGTACGTC.

V gene TRBV6-1 combines with J gene TRBJ2-3; TRBD2 aligns across 10 bases. The germline CDR1 and CDR2 sequences are MNHNS and SASEGT. Trimming cost V 5 bases and J 2 bases; bases outside gene matches: 10. The CDR3 totals 17 residues. The CDR3 region is CASSYNLAGVYTDTQYF. CDR3 DNA sequence: TGTGCCAGCAGTTACAACCTAGCGGGGGTTTACACAGATACGCAGTATTTT.

This clonotype appeared a few times. The chain joins TRBV4-1 to TRBJ1-1; 7 positions agree with TRBD1. J was trimmed by 4 bases and V by 4 bases; bases with no gene match: 3. In germline, CDR1 is MGHRA, CDR2 YSYEKL. The CDR3 covers 13 residues. The DNA of the CDR3 is TGCGCCAGCAGCCGGGACAGCTCCACTGAAGCTTTCTTT. As protein: CASSRDSSTEAFF.

The chain links TRBV27 to TRBJ1-5; D not resolved. In germline, CDR1 is MNHEY, CDR2 SMNVEV (reference sequence). The CDR3 sequence is 15 residues long. Trimming took off 2 bases at V and 4 bases at J, with 12 bases between the two ends. The CDR3 nucleotides are TGTGCCAGCAGTTTAGGTCTAGCTGGAAATCAGCCCCAGCATTTT. Its translation is CASSLGLAGNQPQHF.

This clonotype appeared many times. V usage is TRBV7-4 and J usage is TRBJ2-7; no clear D gene. This CDR3 comprises 14 residues. V was trimmed by 1 base and J by 0 bases, leaving 7 bases between them. Per the germline V gene, CDR1 is SGHVT and CDR2 is SQSDAQ. This CDR3 reads CASSLGQISYEQYV. In nucleotides, the CDR3 is TGTGCCAGCAGCTTAGGGCAGATCTCCTACGAGCAGTACGTC.

This clonotype has a handful of counts. This chain connects TRBV28 to TRBJ1-2, with D hard to call. The CDR3 is 12 amino acids. Germline V lookup: CDR1 MDHEN, CDR2 SYDVKM. V was pared by 10 bases and J by 4 bases, with 13 bases between. CDR3 DNA sequence: TGTGCCACCGCTTATGGAGGCTATGGCTACACCTTC. Translation: CATAYGGYGYTF.

The chain couples TRBV12-3 or TRBV12-4 to TRBJ2-3, with D possibly being TRBD1 (6 bases). Trimming left V 0 bases short and J 4 bases short, with 17 bases between. The CDR3 totals 17 residues. CDR3 coding DNA: TGTGCCAGCAGTTTAGCCTTACAGGGCTGGAGCCCAGATACGCAGTATTTT. This gives the protein CASSLALQGWSPDTQYF.

CDR3 residues: CASSWGGYGRSNTEAFF. CDR3 in DNA: TGTGCCAGCAGTTGGGGGGGGTACGGGAGAAGCAACACTGAAGCTTTCTTT. The V call is TRBV28, the J call TRBJ1-1, with D possibly being TRBD1 (5 bases). This CDR3 is 17 amino acids long. Looked up from germline, CDR1 is MDHEN and CDR2 is SYDVKM. V dropped 4 bases and J dropped 2 bases, with 20 bases sitting between them.

Details on this clonotype: As the CDR3 is not closed by the conserved phenylalanine or tryptophan, this likely results from a read error. V is TRBV18 and J is TRBJ2-5; no clear D. Germline V CDR1 and CDR2: KGHSH, LQKENI. There are 13 residues in the CDR3. The CDR3 DNA reads TGTGCCAGCTCAATTCGATCGGAAGAGATCCAGTACTCC. Residues: CASSIRSEEIQYS.

This clonotype was seen a handful of times. The chain recombines TRBV27 with TRBJ2-1, with a tentative D call TRBD2 (5 bases). V lost 3 bases and J lost 4, with 10 bases in between. CDR3 length equals 14 residues. From germline, CDR1 is MNHEY and CDR2 SMNVEV (reference sequence). CDR3 in amino acids: CASSLTGDYNEQFF. The CDR3 DNA follows: TGTGCCAGCAGTTTGACCGGGGATTACAATGAGCAGTTCTTC.

The V call is TRBV6-1, the J call TRBJ2-7; D gene unclear. There are 9 residues in the CDR3. Trimming removed 5 bases at V and 7 bases at J, with 3 bases between. CDR1 is MNHNS, CDR2 SASEGT, per germline. The CDR3 nucleotides are TGTGCCAGCAGTCATGAGCAGTACTTC. Residues: CASSHEQYF.

The chain carries TRBV7-8 and TRBJ2-1; D perhaps matches TRBD2 (5 bases). The length of the CDR3 is 13 residues. CDR1 SGHVS and CDR2 FQNEAQ come from the germline V gene. Deletions cut 5 bases from V and 6 bases from J, with 11 bases between. The CDR3 here is CASSPGLFNEQFF. The CDR3 DNA reads TGTGCCAGCAGCCCCGGACTGTTCAATGAGCAGTTCTTC.

This chain uses TRBV20-1 with TRBJ2-3; possible D gene TRBD1, 5 bases. The CDR3 is made up of 13 amino acids. The germline V gene has CDR1 DFQATT and CDR2 SNEGSKA (reference sequence). Trimming took off 3 bases at V and 5 bases at J, with 12 bases between the two ends. The CDR3 protein is CSARTAPGDTQYF. CDR3 coding DNA: TGCAGTGCTAGGACAGCACCTGGAGATACGCAGTATTTT.

The CDR3 spells CASSLGPGQGRTEAFF. Written as DNA, the CDR3 is TGCGCCAGCAGCTTGGGACCTGGACAGGGAAGGACTGAAGCTTTCTTT. The chain joins TRBV5-1 to TRBJ1-1; 8 bases fit TRBD1. This CDR3 is 16 amino acids long. Germline CDR1 and CDR2: SGHRS and YFSETQ. Trimming removed 0 bases from V and 5 bases from J; junction bases left unmatched: 9.

J is TRBJ2-5 and V is TRBV20-1, with no clear D. Germline V gene lookup returns CDR1 DFQATT and CDR2 SNEGSKA (reference sequence). The V gene lost 1 base and the J gene lost 3 bases, with 21 bases spanning the gap. This CDR3 is 17 amino acids long. The CDR3 spells CSARVLTETPEEETQYF. CDR3 bases: TGCAGTGCTAGAGTCCTCACGGAGACCCCTGAGGAAGAGACCCAGTACTTC.

This clonotype was detected ten times or more. This chain joins TRBV6-6 and TRBJ2-3, with no clear D. The CDR3 loop spans 15 amino acids. The germline gives CDR1 MNHNY, CDR2 SVGAGI (reference sequence). Trimming removed 6 bases from V and 0 bases from J, with 13 bases in between. CDR3 DNA: TGTGCCAGCAGAAACCTGGCTTCTAGCACAGATACGCAGTATTTT. Its translation is CASRNLASSTDTQYF.

This clonotype has at least ten counts. CDR3 nucleotide sequence: TGTGCCAGCAGCTTAGATCCCTGGGGCAATCAGCCCCAGCATTTT. Amino acids: CASSLDPWGNQPQHF. The V call is TRBV7-2, the J call TRBJ1-5; D is ambiguous. The CDR3 extends over 15 amino acids. The germline V gene encodes CDR1 SGHTA and CDR2 FQGNSA. Deletions cut 1 base from V and 2 bases from J, with 9 bases between.

This clonotype has just one count. V usage is TRBV20-1 and J usage is TRBJ2-6; either TRBD1 or TRBD2 may supply D (5 bases each). CDR3 length equals 17 residues. CDR1 and CDR2 from the germline V gene are DFQATT and SNEGSKA (reference sequence). Trimming stripped 5 bases from V and 0 bases from J, with 17 bases between. The CDR3 DNA sequence: TGCAGTGCTCGACCGGGACCCCAGCACTCTGGGGCCAACGTCCTGACTTTC. The encoded protein is CSARPGPQHSGANVLTF.

This clonotype was seen ten or more times. V gene TRBV7-8 combines with J gene TRBJ1-5, with unresolved D. V was trimmed by 6 bases and J by 3 bases, leaving 9 bases between them. CDR3 length equals 13 residues. Looked up from germline, CDR1 is SGHVS and CDR2 is FQNEAQ. DNA for the CDR3: TGTGCCAGCAGTAATAGGCCCAATCAGCCCCAGCATTTT. This translates into CASSNRPNQPQHF.

The sample holds a few counts of this clonotype. The chain joins TRBV28 to TRBJ2-3, with 15 bases aligning to TRBD2. CDR3 size: 15 residues. Trimming removed 6 bases from V and 4 bases from J; junction bases left unmatched: 2. The V gene's germline CDR1 is MDHEN and CDR2 SYDVKM. CDR3 sequence reads: CASRWTSGGADTQYF. DNA for the CDR3: TGTGCCAGCAGATGGACTAGCGGGGGGGCAGATACGCAGTATTTT.

In its sample, this clonotype was seen a few times. The chain couples TRBV15 to TRBJ2-7; D tentatively fits TRBD1 or TRBD2 (5 bases each). Germline V gene sequence: CDR1 LNHNV, CDR2 YYDKDF (reference sequence). The CDR3 has 15 residues. Trimming pared 0 bases from V and 5 bases from J, leaving 14 bases between. CDR3 bases: TGTGCCACCAGCAGAGATCTCGGGGTGGGGCACGAGCAGTACGTC. This codes for CATSRDLGVGHEQYV.

This clonotype was seen only a few times. J is TRBJ2-1 and V is TRBV7-6; D is undetermined. This CDR3 comprises 12 residues. Germline V lookup: CDR1 SGHVS, CDR2 FNYEAQ. V dropped 8 bases and J dropped 4 bases, with 9 bases sitting between them. CDR3 nucleotide sequence: TGTGCCAGCTTCCGGGCGTACAATGAGCAGTTCTTC. Residues: CASFRAYNEQFF.

In its sample, this clonotype was seen a few times. V usage is TRBV29-1 and J usage is TRBJ1-4, with a weak D call TRBD1 (6 bases). V was shortened by 6 bases and J by 4 bases, with 12 bases between the two germline ends. CDR1 is SQVTM and CDR2 is ANQGSEA in the germline V gene. CDR3 length: 13 amino acids. The CDR3 sequence is CSVQGLLNEKLFF. The CDR3 DNA sequence: TGCAGCGTACAGGGACTCCTTAATGAAAAACTGTTTTTT.

The genes are TRBV5-5 and TRBJ2-2; 9 bases map to TRBD1. The CDR3 sequence is 15 residues long. CDR1 is SGHKS and CDR2 is YYEKEE in the germline V gene (reference sequence). The junction had 5 bases not matched to a gene; V was cut back by 4 bases and J by 4 bases. The CDR3 sequence is CASSEDRGGTGELFF. The DNA of the CDR3 is TGTGCCAGCAGCGAGGACAGGGGAGGCACCGGGGAGCTGTTTTTT.

J is TRBJ2-1 and V is TRBV27, with D maybe TRBD1 (6 bases). The V end lost 5 bases, the J end lost 4 bases, and 18 bases lay between the germline ends. The CDR3 runs 16 residues. Germline loops: CDR1 MNHEY, CDR2 SMNVEV (reference sequence). The CDR3 protein is CASSPPDSPSYNEQFF. CDR3 sequence (DNA): TGTGCCAGCAGTCCCCCGGACAGCCCTAGTTACAATGAGCAGTTCTTC.